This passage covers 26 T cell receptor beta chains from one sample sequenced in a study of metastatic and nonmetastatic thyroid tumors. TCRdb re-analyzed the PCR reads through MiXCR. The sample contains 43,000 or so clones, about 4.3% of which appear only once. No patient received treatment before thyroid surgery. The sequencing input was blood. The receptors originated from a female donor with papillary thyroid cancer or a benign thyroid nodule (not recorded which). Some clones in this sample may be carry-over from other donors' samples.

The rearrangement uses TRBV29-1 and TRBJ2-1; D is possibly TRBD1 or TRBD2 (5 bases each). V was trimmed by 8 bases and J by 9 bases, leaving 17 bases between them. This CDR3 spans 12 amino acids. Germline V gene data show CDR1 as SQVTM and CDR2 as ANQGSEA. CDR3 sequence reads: CSTSGLQSEQFF. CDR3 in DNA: TGCAGCACGTCGGGGCTCCAGAGTGAGCAGTTCTTC.

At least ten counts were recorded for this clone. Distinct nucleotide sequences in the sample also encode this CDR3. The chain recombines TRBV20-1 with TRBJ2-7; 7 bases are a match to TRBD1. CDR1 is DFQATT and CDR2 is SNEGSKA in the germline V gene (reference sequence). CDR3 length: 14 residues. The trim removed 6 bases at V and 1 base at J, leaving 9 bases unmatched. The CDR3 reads CSAASGTDSYEQYF. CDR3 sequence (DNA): TGCAGTGCGGCCTCCGGGACAGATTCCTACGAGCAGTACTTC.

The CDR3 reads CSARDGRGGYGYTF. The CDR3, as DNA: TGCAGTGCTAGAGACGGCAGGGGGGGATATGGCTACACCTTC. This chain uses TRBV20-1 with TRBJ1-2; TRBD1 agrees at 7 bases. CDR3 size: 14 residues. Per the germline V gene, CDR1 is DFQATT and CDR2 is SNEGSKA (reference sequence). V trimming: 0 bases; J trimming: 5 bases; junction bases outside the gene matches: 6.

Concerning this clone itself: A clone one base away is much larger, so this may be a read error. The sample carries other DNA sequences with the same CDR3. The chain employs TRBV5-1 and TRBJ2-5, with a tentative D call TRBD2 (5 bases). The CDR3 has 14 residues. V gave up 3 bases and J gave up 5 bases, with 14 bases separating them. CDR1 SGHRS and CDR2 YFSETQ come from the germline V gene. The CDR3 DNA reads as TGCGCCAGCAGCTGGACGGGGATCGGTGAGACCCAGTACTTC. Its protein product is CASSWTGIGETQYF.

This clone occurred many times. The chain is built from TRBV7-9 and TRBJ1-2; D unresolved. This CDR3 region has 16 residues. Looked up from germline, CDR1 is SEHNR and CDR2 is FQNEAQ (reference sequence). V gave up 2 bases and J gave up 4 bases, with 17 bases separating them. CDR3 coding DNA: TGTGCCAGCAGCTTACCCCCAAACGGTGGTAGCTATGGCTACACCTTC. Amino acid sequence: CASSLPPNGGSYGYTF.

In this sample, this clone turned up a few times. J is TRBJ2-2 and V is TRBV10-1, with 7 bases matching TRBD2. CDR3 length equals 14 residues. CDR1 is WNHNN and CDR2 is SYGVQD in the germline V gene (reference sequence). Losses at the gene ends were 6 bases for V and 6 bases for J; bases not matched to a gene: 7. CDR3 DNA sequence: TGCGCCAGCAGCGGGGAGGGAGACGCCGGGGAGCTGTTTTTT. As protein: CASSGEGDAGELFF.

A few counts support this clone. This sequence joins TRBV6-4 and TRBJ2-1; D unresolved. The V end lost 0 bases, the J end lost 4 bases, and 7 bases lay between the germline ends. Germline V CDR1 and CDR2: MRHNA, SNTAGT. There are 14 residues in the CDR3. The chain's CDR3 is CASSDSGKYNEQFF. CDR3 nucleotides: TGTGCCAGCAGTGACTCAGGGAAATACAATGAGCAGTTCTTC.

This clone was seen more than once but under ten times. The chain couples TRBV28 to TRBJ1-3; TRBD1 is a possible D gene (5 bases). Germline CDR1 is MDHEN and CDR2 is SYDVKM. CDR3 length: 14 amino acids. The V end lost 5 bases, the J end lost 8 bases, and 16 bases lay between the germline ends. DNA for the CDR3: TGTGCCAGCAGTGGGGCGGGTAGTGTTTACACCATATATTTT. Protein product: CASSGAGSVYTIYF.

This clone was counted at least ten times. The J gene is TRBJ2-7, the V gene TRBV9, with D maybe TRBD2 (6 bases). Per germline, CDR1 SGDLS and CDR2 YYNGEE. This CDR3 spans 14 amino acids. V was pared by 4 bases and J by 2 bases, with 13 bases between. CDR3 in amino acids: CASSPSGFPYEQYF. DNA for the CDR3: TGTGCCAGCAGCCCGAGCGGGTTCCCCTACGAGCAGTACTTC.

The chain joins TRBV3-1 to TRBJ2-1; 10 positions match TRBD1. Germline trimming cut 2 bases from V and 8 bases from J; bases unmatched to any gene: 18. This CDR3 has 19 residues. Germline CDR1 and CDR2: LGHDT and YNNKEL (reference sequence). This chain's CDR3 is CASSQMDRFRDRGRDEQFF. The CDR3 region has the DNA TGTGCCAGCAGCCAAATGGACCGCTTTCGGGACAGGGGTAGGGATGAGCAGTTCTTC.

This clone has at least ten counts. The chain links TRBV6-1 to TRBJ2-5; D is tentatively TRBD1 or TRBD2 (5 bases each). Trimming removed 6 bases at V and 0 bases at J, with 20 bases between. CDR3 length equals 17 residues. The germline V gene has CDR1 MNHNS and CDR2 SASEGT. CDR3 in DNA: TGTGCCAGCAGCCCCGCCACCGGGACGGTGTACCAAGAGACCCAGTACTTC. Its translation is CASSPATGTVYQETQYF.

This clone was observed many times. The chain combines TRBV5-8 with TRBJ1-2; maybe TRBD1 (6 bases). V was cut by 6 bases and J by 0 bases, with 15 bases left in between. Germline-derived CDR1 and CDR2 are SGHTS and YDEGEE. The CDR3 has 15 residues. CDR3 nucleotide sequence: TGTGCCAGCACCGCCCCAGGGGCAGCTAACTATGGCTACACCTTC. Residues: CASTAPGAANYGYTF. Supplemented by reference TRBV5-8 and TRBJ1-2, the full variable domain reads EAGVTQSPTHLIKTRGQQATLRCSPISGHTSVYWYQQALGLGLQFLLWYDEGEERNRGNFPPRFSGRQFPNYSSELNVNALELEDSALYLCASTAPGAANYGYTFGSGTRLTVV.

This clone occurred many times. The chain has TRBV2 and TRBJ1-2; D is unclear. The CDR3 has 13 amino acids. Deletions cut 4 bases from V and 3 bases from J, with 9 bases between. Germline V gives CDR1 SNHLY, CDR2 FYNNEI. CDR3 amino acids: CASSAVEDYGYTF. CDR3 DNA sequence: TGTGCCAGCAGTGCTGTGGAAGACTATGGCTACACCTTC.

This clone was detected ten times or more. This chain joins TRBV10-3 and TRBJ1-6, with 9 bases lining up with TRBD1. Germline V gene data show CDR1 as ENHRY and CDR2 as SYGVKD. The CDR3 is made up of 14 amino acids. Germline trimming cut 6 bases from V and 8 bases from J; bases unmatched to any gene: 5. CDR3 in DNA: TGTGCCATCAGGGGACAGGGTAGTGATTCACCCCTCCACTTT. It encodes CAIRGQGSDSPLHF.

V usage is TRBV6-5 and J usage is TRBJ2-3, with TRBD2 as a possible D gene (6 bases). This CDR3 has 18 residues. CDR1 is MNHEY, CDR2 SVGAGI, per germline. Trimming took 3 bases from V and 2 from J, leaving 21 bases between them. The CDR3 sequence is CASSYSGDVGGPTDTQYF. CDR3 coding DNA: TGTGCCAGCAGTTATTCCGGCGACGTCGGGGGACCCACAGATACGCAGTATTTT.

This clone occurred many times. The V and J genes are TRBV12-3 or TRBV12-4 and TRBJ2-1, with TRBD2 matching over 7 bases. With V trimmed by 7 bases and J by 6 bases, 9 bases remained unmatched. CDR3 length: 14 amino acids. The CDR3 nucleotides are TGTGCCAGCACCGGAGGGACTAACCGCAATGAGCAGTTCTTC. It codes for CASTGGTNRNEQFF.

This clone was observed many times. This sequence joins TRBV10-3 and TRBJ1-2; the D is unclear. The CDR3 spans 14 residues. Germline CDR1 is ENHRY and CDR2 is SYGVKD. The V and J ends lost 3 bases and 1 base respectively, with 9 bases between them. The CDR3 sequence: CAISELGSNYGYTF. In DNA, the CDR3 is TGTGCCATCAGTGAACTTGGCAGTAACTATGGCTACACCTTC.

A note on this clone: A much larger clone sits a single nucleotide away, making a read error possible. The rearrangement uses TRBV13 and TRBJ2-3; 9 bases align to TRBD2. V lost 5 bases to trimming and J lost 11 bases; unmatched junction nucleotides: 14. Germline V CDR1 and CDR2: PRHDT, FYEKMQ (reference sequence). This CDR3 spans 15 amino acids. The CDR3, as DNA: TGTGCCAGCAGCCCGGGACTAGCCGACACAGGTATGCAGTATTTT. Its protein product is CASSPGLADTGMQYF.

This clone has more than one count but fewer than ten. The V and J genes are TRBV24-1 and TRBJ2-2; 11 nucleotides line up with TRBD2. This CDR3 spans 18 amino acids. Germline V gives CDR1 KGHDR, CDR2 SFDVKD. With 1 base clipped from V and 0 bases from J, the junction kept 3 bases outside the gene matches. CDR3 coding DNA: TGTGCCACCAGTGATTTAGGGACTAGCGGACCGAACACCGGGGAGCTGTTTTTT. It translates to CATSDLGTSGPNTGELFF.

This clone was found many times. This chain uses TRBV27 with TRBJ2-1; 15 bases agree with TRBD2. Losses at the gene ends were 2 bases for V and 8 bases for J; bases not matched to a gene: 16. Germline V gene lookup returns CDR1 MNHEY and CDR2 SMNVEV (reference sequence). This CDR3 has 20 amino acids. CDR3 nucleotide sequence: TGTGCCAGCAGTTTACAACCGGGGACTAGCGGGAGGTCGAACGTGGATGAGCAGTTCTTC. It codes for CASSLQPGTSGRSNVDEQFF.

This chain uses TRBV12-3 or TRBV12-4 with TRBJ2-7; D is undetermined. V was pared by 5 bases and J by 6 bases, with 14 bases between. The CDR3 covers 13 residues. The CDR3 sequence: CASSPTTVTEQYF. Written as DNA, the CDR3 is TGTGCCAGCAGTCCGACAACAGTCACCGAGCAGTACTTC.

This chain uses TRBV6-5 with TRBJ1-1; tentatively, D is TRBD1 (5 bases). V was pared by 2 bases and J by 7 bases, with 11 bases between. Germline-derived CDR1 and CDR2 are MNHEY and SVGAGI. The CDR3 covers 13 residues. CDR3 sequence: CASSYRQWGEAFF. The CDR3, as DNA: TGTGCCAGCAGTTACCGACAGTGGGGTGAAGCTTTCTTT.

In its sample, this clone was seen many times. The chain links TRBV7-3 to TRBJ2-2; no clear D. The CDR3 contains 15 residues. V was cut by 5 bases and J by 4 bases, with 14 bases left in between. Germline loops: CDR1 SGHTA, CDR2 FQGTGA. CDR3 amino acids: CASSPYTTGTGELFF. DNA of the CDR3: TGTGCCAGCAGCCCTTATACCACGGGCACCGGGGAGCTGTTTTTT. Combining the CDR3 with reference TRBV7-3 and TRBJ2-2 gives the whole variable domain GAGVSQTPSNKVTEKGKYVELRCDPISGHTALYWYRQSLGQGPEFLIYFQGTGAADDSGLPNDRFFAVRPEGSVSTLKIQRTERGDSAVYLCASSPYTTGTGELFFGEGSRLTVL.

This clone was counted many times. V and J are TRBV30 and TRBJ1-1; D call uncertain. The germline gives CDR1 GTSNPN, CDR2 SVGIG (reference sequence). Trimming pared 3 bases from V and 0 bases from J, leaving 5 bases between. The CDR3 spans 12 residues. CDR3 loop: CAWRRLNTEAFF. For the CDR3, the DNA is TGTGCCTGGAGACGTCTGAACACTGAAGCTTTCTTT.

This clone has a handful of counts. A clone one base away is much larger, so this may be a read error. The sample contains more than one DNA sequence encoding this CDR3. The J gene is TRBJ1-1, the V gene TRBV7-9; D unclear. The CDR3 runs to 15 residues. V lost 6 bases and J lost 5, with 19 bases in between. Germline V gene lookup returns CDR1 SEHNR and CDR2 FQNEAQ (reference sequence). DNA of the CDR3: TGTGCCAGCAGACCTCGGGTGGGGTCGTATACTGAAGCTTTCTTT. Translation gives CASRPRVGSYTEAFF.

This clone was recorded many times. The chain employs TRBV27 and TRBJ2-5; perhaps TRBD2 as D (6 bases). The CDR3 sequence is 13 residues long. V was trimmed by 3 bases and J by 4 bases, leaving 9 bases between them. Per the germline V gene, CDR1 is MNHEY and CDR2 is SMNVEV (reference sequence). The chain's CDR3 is CASSFGGAETQYF. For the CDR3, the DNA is TGTGCCAGCAGTTTCGGGGGAGCAGAGACCCAGTACTTC.